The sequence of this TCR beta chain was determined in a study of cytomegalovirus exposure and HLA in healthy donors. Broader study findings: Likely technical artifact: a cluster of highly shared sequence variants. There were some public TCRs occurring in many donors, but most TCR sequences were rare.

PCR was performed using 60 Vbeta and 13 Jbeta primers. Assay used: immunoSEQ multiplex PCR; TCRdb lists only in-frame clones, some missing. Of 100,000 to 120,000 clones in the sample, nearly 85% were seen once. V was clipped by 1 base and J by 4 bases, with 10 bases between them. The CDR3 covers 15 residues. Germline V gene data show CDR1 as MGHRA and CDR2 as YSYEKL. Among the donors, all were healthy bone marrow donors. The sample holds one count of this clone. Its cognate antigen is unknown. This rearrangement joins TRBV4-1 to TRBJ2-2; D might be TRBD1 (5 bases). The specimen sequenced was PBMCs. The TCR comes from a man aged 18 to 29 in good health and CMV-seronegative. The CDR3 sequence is CASSQGDSFTGELFF. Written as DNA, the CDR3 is TGCGCCAGCAGCCAAGGTGACAGTTTCACCGGGGAGCTGTTTTTT.